One and the same sample provided the 5 T cell receptor beta chains below, sequenced in a study of CXCR3-negative and CXCR3-positive naive CD8 T cells. Through 5' RACE with UMI labels, the TRB cDNA libraries were prepared. TCRdb reworked the 5' RACE reads into one entry per CDR3 protein, no DNA. The table lists more than 45,000 distinct CDR3 sequences, with over 12% in the top ten. The sequenced material came from memory CD8+ T cells from blood. These receptors were collected from a human donor in good health. Some clones in this sample may be carry-over from other donors' samples.

The chain carries TRBV29-1 and TRBJ2-7; no DNA is available, so the TRBD2 call from TCRdb remains unchecked. Germline-derived CDR1 and CDR2 are SQVTM and ANQGSEA. The CDR3 is 18 residues long. Here the CDR3 reads CIVEQGLAGASSSYEQYF.

The chain employs TRBV27 and TRBJ1-1; lacking DNA, the TRBD1 call made by TCRdb goes unchecked. The germline V gene has CDR1 MNHEY and CDR2 SMNVEV (reference sequence). The length of the CDR3 is 14 residues. The CDR3 here is CASSPSTGATEAFF.

CDR3 in amino acids: CSARASGAVNTEAFF. The V gene is TRBV20-1, the J gene TRBJ1-1; the TCRdb call, TRBD1, lacks DNA for checking. This CDR3 comprises 15 residues. Germline values: CDR1 DFQATT, CDR2 SNEGSKA (reference sequence).

The chain joins TRBV6-2 or TRBV6-3 to TRBJ2-7; TCRdb's D call of TRBD1 is untestable without DNA. Germline V gene sequence: CDR1 MNHEY, CDR2 SVGEGT. CDR3 size: 14 residues. CDR3 loop: CASMFPGSVYEQYF.

The rearrangement uses TRBV7-2 and TRBJ2-6; TCRdb's D gene call, TRBD1, goes unchecked for lack of DNA. The CDR3 sequence is 17 residues long. Looked up from germline, CDR1 is SGHTA and CDR2 is FQGNSA. The chain's CDR3 is CASSLNRGVKGANVLTF.